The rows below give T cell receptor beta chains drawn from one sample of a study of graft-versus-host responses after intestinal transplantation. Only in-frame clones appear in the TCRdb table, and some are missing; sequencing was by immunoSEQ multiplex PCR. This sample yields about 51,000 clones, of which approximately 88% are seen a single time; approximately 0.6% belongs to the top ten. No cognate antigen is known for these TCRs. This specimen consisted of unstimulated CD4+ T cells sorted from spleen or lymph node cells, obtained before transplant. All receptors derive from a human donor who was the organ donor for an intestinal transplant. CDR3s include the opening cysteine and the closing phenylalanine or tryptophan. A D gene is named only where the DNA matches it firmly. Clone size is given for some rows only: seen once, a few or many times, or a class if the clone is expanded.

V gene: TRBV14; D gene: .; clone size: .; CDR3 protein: CASSQQQLFTGELFF
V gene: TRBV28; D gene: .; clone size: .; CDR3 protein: CASSLAGIRQYF
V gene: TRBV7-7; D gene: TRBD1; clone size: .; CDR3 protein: CASSPRTGERNTQYF
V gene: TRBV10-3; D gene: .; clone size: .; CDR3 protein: CAISESGPVFRNTIYF
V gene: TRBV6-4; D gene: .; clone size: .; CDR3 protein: CASTPPRMNTEAFF
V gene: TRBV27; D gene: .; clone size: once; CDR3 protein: CASPGGIRKVWTQTSTEAFF
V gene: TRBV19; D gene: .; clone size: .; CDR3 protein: CASSIDGSFPYNEQFF
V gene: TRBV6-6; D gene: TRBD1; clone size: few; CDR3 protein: CASSFGGRQGHTEAFF
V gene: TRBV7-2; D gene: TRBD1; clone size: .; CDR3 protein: CASSPTGGWSGELFF
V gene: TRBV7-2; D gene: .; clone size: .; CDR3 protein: CASRPDGVSMGYTF
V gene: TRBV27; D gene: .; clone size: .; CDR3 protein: CASRPRTANYGYTF
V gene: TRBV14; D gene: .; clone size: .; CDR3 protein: CASSQELASHTQYF
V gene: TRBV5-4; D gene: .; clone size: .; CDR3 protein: CASSAGGASSLADTQYF
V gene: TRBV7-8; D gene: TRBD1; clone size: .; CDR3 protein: CASSTTAGQGQPQHF
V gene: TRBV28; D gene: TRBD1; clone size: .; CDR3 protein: CASSLPTGAGELFF
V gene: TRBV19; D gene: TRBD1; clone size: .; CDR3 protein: CASRKDRDRGYEQYF
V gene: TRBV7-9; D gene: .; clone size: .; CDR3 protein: CASGLVEWGLYGYTF
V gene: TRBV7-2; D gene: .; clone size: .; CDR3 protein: CASSFGGARNEQFF
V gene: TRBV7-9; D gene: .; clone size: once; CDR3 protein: CASSLSHEQFF
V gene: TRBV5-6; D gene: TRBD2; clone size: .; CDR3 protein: CASSSTSGETYEQYF
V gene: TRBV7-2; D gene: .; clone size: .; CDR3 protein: CASSLVSESSYEQYF
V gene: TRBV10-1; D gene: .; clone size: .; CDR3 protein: CASSEGQFHYEQYF
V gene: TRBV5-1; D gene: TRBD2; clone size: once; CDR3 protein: CASSSGTSGSYEQYF
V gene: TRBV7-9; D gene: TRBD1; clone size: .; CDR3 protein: CASSLYRDRTSGNTIYF
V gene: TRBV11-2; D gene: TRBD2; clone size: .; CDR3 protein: CASSPTSGRGTGELFF
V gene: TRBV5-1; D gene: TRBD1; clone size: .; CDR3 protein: CASRDRATNEKLFF
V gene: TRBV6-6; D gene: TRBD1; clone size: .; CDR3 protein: CASSPPGGTGELFF
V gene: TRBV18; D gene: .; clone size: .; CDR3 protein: CASSPRESRGYTF
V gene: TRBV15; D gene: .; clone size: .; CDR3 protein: CATTLDRGNTEAFF
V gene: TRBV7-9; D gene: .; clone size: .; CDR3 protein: CASSFGGVDEKLFF
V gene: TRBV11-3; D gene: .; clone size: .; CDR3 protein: CASSSRGSTGELFF
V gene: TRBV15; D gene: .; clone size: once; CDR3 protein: CATSRGAETQYF
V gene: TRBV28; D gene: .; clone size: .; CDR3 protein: CASSFPVAYGYTF
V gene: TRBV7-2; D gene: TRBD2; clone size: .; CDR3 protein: CASSFPSGRAEQYF
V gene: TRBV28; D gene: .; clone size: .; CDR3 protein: CASSSLRGVETQYF
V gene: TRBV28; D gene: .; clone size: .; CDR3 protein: CASGRDTQYF
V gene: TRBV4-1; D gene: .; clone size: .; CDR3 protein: CASSQAFGQTSNQPQHF
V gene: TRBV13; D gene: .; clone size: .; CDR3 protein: CASSLAPPSGYTF
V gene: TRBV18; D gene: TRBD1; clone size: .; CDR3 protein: CASSTEGDRGLHSYEQYF
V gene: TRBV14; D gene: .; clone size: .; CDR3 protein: CASSQVVGARTYEQYF
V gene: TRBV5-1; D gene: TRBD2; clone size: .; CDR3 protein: CASSLDWGVELAGDEQFF
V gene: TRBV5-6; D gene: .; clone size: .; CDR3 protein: CASSLPPGSRYNEQFF
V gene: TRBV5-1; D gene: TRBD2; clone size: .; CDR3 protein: CASSSQGLAGTDTQYF
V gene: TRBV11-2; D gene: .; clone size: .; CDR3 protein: CASSSLREGTEAFF
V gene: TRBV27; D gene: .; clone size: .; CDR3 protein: CASKLNAGSNTEAFF
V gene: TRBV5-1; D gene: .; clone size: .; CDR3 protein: CASSSRSLSYEQYF
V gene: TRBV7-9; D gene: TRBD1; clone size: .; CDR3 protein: CASSQQGGEQFF
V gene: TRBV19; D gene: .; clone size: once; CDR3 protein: CASSSGTHTYEQYF
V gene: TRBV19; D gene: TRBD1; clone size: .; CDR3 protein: CASTPQGNYGYTF
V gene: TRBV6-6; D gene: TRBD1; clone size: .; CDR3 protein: CASRITGESNEQFF
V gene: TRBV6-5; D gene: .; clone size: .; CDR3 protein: CASRGLGAGNQPQHF
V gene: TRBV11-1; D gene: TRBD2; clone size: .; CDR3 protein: CASSSVAGVYEQYF
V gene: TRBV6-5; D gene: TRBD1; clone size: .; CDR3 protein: CASSWDRVMNTEAFF
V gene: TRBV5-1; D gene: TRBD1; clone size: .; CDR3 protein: CASSPGQGGNTIYF
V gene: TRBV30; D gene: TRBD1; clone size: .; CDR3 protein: CACTTGIRGANVLTF
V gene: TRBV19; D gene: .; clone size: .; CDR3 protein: CASSTRSTGFTGELFF
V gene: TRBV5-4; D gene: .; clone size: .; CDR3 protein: CASSSASRDSYEQYF
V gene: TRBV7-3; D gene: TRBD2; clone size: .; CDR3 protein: CASSAALAGGRETQYF
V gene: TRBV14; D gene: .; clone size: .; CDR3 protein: CASSLIHTYEQYF